The clone carrying this T cell receptor beta chain was seen only a few times. Its cognate antigen is unknown. It was with 60 Vbeta and 13 Jbeta primers that the PCR ran. The repertoire was sequenced with immunoSEQ multiplex PCR; TCRdb's copy has only in-frame clones and lacks some. The data contain 55,000 to 70,000 clones, 60% to 70% of them singletons. The germline CDR1 and CDR2 sequences are SGHVS and FQNEAQ. The V segment lost 6 bases and the J segment 3 bases; nucleotides outside the gene matches: 3. The CDR3 consists of 13 residues. The sample is drawn from a study of cytomegalovirus exposure and HLA in healthy donors. Regarding the study as a whole: Researchers left out some V segments, among them TRBV6-2 and TRBV6-3, as indistinguishable. Productive rates of about 87% or about 30% were seen for most TCR beta V segments in an earlier analysis.

The receptor's source is a middle-aged man in good health and CMV-seropositive. The specimen was PBMCs. This chain connects TRBV7-8 to TRBJ1-1; 8 positions match TRBD1. CDR3 DNA: TGTGCCAGCAGACTGACAGGGGACACTGAAGCTTTCTTT. It yields the protein CASRLTGDTEAFF. Full variable domain (remainder filled in from reference TRBV7-8 and TRBJ1-1): GAGVSQSPRYKVAKRGQDVALRCDPISGHVSLFWYQQALGQGPEFLTYFQNEAQLDKSGLPSDRFFAERPEGSVSTLKIQRTQQEDSAVYLCASRLTGDTEAFFGQGTRLTVV.